A single sample is the source of the 16 T cell receptor beta chains below, sequenced in a study of T cells in Graves' hyperthyroidism and ophthalmopathy (dated by TCRdb to between 2018 and 2021). Library preparation used multiplex PCR. The sequencer listed for this sample is Illumina HiSeq 2000. The TCR beta CDR3 regions were amplified from the RNA transcripts. The first round of RT-PCR for the TCR CDR3 was performed with the HTBI primer set and the Qiagen OneStep RT-PCR kit. The public sequencing data were trimmed at Q25 with fastp and processed into clonotypes with MiXCR by TCRdb, which kept only in-frame beta chains. Merged by CDR3 protein, the rows form single entries marked with the most common genes and DNA. For this sample the table gives a few hundred thousand distinct CDR3 sequences, of which 17% were detected only once. The top ten hold roughly 50% of the sample. The source material was blood. Receptors were obtained from a woman in her sixties with Graves' ophthalmopathy.

This clonotype occurred a few times. The chain joins TRBV20-1 to TRBJ2-5; D is unresolved. V lost 6 bases, J lost 5 bases, and 13 bases lay in between. The CDR3 is made up of 12 amino acids. Per germline, CDR1 DFQATT and CDR2 SNEGSKA (reference sequence). The CDR3 reads CSAPRDGETQYF. The CDR3 DNA reads as TGCAGTGCGCCCCGTGACGGGGAGACCCAGTACTTC.

Many counts were recorded for this clonotype. The rearrangement links TRBV7-3 to TRBJ2-2, with TRBD1 identical over 9 bases. Losses at the gene ends were 2 bases for V and 3 bases for J; bases not matched to a gene: 16. The CDR3 extends over 20 amino acids. CDR1 and CDR2 from the germline V gene are SGHTA and FQGTGA. For the CDR3, the DNA is TGTGCCAGCAGCTTACGACCGATGAACCGGGACAGGGCCGACACCGGGGAGCTGTTTTTT. Protein: CASSLRPMNRDRADTGELFF.

This clonotype has a handful of counts. This chain connects TRBV10-3 to TRBJ2-5; D is undetermined. CDR3 length: 13 amino acids. CDR1 and CDR2 (germline): ENHRY, SYGVKD. Trimming cost V 3 bases and J 1 base, with 6 bases left between them. CDR3: CAISEGIQETQYF. DNA for the CDR3: TGTGCCATCAGTGAAGGCATCCAAGAGACCCAGTACTTC.

The rearrangement joins TRBV6-4 to TRBJ2-1; 7 bases line up with TRBD1. V lost 3 bases to trimming and J lost 6 bases; unmatched junction nucleotides: 8. This CDR3 has 15 amino acids. Germline values: CDR1 MRHNA, CDR2 SNTAGT. CDR3 region: CASSETDRIGNEQFF. The CDR3 DNA sequence: TGTGCCAGCAGTGAAACGGACAGGATCGGCAATGAGCAGTTCTTC.

This clonotype occurred many times. The chain is built from TRBV2 and TRBJ1-5; no definite D call. V lost 4 bases and J lost 7, with 26 bases in between. The V gene's germline CDR1 is SNHLY and CDR2 FYNNEI. The CDR3 has 18 amino acids. The CDR3 DNA is TGTGCCAGCAGTGGCCGACCTGGGGAAGCGGTGGTGTTACAGCCCCAGCATTTT. Amino acid sequence: CASSGRPGEAVVLQPQHF.

This clonotype appeared many times. The V and J genes are TRBV5-1 and TRBJ2-6; D is possibly TRBD2 (6 bases). The CDR3 totals 15 residues. The germline gives CDR1 SGHRS, CDR2 YFSETQ. V dropped 6 bases and J dropped 1 base, with 11 bases sitting between them. This chain's CDR3 is CASTQGGSGANVLTF. The DNA of the CDR3 is TGCGCCAGCACCCAAGGAGGGTCTGGGGCCAACGTCCTGACTTTC.

The table lists this clonotype with many counts. The CDR3 region is CASSPGQNTEAFF. The CDR3 nucleotides read TGTGCCAGCAGCCCGGGACAGAACACTGAAGCTTTCTTT. The V call is TRBV9, the J call TRBJ1-1, with a weak D call TRBD1 (6 bases). Germline CDR1 SGDLS, CDR2 YYNGEE. This CDR3 has 13 amino acids. With 4 bases removed from V and 1 base from J, the gap between germline ends came to 8 bases. Together with reference TRBV9 and TRBJ1-1, the CDR3 gives the full variable domain: DSGVTQTPKHLITATGQRVTLRCSPRSGDLSVYWYQQSLDQGLQFLIQYYNGEERAKGNILERFSAQQFPDLHSELNLSSLELGDSALYFCASSPGQNTEAFFGQGTRLTVV.

In this sample, this clonotype turned up many times. The genes are TRBV28 and TRBJ1-1; perhaps TRBD1 as D (5 bases). Trimming took off 4 bases at V and 10 bases at J, with 13 bases between the two ends. The CDR3 is 12 residues long. Germline lookup yields CDR1 MDHEN and CDR2 SYDVKM. The CDR3 bases are TGTGCCAGCAGTTCCGGGGCTGGCGGAGCTTTCTTT. This translates into CASSSGAGGAFF.

At least ten counts were recorded for this clonotype. J is TRBJ1-2 and V is TRBV19, with D maybe TRBD1 (6 bases). The V end was cut by 5 bases, the J end by 8 bases, with 21 bases between. Germline V lookup: CDR1 LNHDA, CDR2 SQIVND (reference sequence). The CDR3 contains 15 residues. Here the CDR3 reads CASSDRPRGAEGYTF. Written as DNA, the CDR3 is TGTGCCAGTAGTGACCGCCCTCGGGGGGCGGAGGGCTACACCTTC.

This clonotype has a count of ten or more. The chain uses TRBV7-3 and TRBJ2-3; a possible D gene is TRBD2 (5 bases). The V end lost 5 bases, the J end lost 2 bases, and 14 bases lay between the germline ends. The CDR3 length is 15 residues. Germline assignment: CDR1 SGHTA and CDR2 FQGTGA. The CDR3 nucleotides are TGTGCCAGCAGCATTGGCGGACTGAACACAGATACGCAGTATTTT. Its translation is CASSIGGLNTDTQYF.

This clonotype was detected many times. The chain uses TRBV27 and TRBJ2-7, with a tentative D call TRBD1 (6 bases). This CDR3 spans 14 amino acids. Between the trimmed V and J ends, which lost 6 bases and 3 bases, there was a span of 15 bases. Germline CDR1 reads MNHEY; CDR2 reads SMNVEV (reference sequence). In DNA, the CDR3 is TGTGCCAGCAGCAGGGGCGGTACCCTCTACGAGCAGTACTTC. This codes for CASSRGGTLYEQYF.

This clonotype was recorded many times. The chain recombines TRBV12-3 or TRBV12-4 with TRBJ2-2, with D uncertain. V gave up 4 bases and J gave up 8 bases, with 5 bases separating them. The CDR3 loop spans 11 amino acids. CDR3 coding DNA: TGTGCCAGCAGTTGGTCAGGGGAGCTGTTTTTT. Amino acid sequence: CASSWSGELFF.

This rearrangement joins TRBV6-5 to TRBJ2-4; unclear D gene. There are 16 residues in the CDR3. Germline V gene data show CDR1 as MNHEY and CDR2 as SVGAGI. The V end was cut by 0 bases, the J end by 0 bases, with 9 bases between. Written as DNA, the CDR3 is TGTGCCAGCAGTTACTCCAGTATCCTAGCCAAAAACATTCAGTACTTC. It encodes CASSYSSILAKNIQYF.

The table lists this clonotype with many counts. V gene TRBV5-1 combines with J gene TRBJ2-7, with a weak D call TRBD1 (5 bases). The CDR3 covers 15 residues. The germline CDR1 and CDR2 sequences are SGHRS and YFSETQ. V gave up 2 bases and J gave up 4 bases, with 16 bases separating them. CDR3 DNA sequence: TGCGCCAGCAGCTTAAAAAAGGACACAAAATACGAGCAGTACTTC. Translation: CASSLKKDTKYEQYF.

V gene TRBV19 combines with J gene TRBJ1-5, with 9 bases fitting TRBD1. The CDR3 sequence is 15 residues long. With V trimmed by 7 bases and J by 9 bases, 13 bases remained unmatched. Germline V gene lookup returns CDR1 LNHDA and CDR2 SQIVND (reference sequence). The CDR3 loop is CASNEDRGPRGPQHF. For the CDR3, the DNA is TGTGCCAGTAACGAGGACAGGGGCCCTCGAGGGCCCCAGCATTTT. Filled out from reference TRBV19 and TRBJ1-5, the complete variable domain reads DGGITQSPKYLFRKEGQNVTLSCEQNLNHDAMYWYRQDPGQGLRLIYYSQIVNDFQKGDIAEGYSVSREKKESFPLTVTSAQKNPTAFYLCASNEDRGPRGPQHFGDGTRLSIL.

This clonotype was seen at least ten times. The CDR3 protein is CASSYSTGYEQYF. The CDR3 DNA is TGTGCCAGCAGTTACTCGACAGGCTACGAGCAGTACTTC. The chain employs TRBV6-5 and TRBJ2-7; D might be TRBD1 (6 bases). With 0 bases removed from V and 3 bases from J, the gap between germline ends came to 6 bases. The CDR3 extends over 13 amino acids. CDR1 is MNHEY and CDR2 is SVGAGI in the germline V gene.